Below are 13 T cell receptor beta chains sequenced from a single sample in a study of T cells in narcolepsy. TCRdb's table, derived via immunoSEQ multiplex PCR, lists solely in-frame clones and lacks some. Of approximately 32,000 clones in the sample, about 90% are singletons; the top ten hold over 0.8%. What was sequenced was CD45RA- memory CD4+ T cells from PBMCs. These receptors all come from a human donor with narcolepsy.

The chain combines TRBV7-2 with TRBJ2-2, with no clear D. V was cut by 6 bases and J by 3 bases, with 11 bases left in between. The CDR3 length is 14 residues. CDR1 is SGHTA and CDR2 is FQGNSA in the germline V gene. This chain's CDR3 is CASSLNSYTGELFF. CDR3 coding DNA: TGTGCCAGCAGTCTTAACTCATACACCGGGGAGCTGTTTTTT.

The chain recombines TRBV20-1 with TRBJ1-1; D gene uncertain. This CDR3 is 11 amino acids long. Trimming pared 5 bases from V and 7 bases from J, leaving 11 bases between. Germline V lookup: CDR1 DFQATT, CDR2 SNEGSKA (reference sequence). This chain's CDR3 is CSASRTLEAFF. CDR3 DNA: TGCAGTGCTTCTCGGACGCTTGAAGCTTTCTTT.

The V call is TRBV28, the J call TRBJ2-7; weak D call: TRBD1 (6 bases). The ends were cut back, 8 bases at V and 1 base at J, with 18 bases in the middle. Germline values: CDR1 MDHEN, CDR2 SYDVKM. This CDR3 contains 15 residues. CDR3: CASAAVRGLSYEQYF. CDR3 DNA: TGTGCCAGCGCTGCGGTCAGGGGATTGTCCTACGAGCAGTACTTC.

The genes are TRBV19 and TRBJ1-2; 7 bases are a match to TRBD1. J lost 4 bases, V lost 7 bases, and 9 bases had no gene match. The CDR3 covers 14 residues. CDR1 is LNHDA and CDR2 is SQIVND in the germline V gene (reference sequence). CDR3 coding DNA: TGTGCCAGTAACCCTACGACAGGGTTCTATGGCTACACCTTC. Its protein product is CASNPTTGFYGYTF.

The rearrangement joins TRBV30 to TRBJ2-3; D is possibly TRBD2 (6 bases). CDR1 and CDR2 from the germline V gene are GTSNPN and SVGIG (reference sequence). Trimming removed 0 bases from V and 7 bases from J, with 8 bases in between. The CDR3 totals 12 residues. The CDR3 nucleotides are TGTGCCTGGAGTGTAGGGAGGAATACGCAGTATTTT. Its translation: CAWSVGRNTQYF.

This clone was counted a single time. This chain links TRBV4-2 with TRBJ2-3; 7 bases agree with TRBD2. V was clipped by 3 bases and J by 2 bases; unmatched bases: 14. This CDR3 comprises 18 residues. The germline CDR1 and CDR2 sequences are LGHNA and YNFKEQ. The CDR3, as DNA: TGTGCCAGCAGCCACGGGACCGGGACTAACGACCTCACAGATACGCAGTATTTT. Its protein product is CASSHGTGTNDLTDTQYF.

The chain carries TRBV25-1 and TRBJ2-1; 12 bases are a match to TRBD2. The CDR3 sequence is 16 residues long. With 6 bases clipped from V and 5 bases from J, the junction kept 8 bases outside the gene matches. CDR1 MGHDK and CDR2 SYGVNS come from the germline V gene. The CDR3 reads CASRGDRLAGDNEQFF. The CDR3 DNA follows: TGTGCCAGCAGAGGAGATCGACTAGCGGGGGACAATGAGCAGTTCTTC.

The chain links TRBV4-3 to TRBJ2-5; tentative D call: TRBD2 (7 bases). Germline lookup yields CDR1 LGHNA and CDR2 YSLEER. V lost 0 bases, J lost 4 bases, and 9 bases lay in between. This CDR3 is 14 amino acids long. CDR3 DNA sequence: TGCGCCAGCAGCCAAGAGGGGGGGCGAGAGACCCAGTACTTC. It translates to CASSQEGGRETQYF.

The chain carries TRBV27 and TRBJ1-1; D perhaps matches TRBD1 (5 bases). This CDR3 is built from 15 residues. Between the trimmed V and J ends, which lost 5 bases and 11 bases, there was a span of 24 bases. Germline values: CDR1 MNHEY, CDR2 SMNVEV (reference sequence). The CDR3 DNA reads TGTGCCAGCAGTGACCCAGGGTCGGGGGTTAAAACGGCTTTCTTT. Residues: CASSDPGSGVKTAFF.

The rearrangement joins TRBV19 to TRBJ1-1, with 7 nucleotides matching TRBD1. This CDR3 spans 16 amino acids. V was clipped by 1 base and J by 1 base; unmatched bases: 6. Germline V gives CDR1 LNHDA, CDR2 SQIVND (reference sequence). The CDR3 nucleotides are TGTGCCAGTAGTATAGCACCGGGACAGCAGAACACTGAAGCTTTCTTT. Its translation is CASSIAPGQQNTEAFF.

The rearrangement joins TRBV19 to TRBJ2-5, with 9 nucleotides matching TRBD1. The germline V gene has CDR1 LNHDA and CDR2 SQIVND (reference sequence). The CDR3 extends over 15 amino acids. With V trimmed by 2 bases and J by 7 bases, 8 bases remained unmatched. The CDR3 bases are TGTGCCAGTAGTATACGAGGGACAGGGAAAGGGACCCAGTACTTC. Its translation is CASSIRGTGKGTQYF.

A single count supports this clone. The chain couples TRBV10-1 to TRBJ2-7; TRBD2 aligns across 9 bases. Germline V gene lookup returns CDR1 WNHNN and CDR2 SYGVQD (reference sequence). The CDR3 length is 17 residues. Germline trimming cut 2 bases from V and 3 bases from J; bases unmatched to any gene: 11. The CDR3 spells CASSEVGAGGNHYEQYF. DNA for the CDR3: TGCGCCAGCAGTGAGGTCGGTGCGGGAGGGAATCACTACGAGCAGTACTTC.

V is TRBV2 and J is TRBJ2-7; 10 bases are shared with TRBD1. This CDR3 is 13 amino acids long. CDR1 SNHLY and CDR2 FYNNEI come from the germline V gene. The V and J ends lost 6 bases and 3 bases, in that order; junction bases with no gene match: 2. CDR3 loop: CASRGQGDYEQYF. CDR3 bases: TGTGCCAGCAGAGGACAGGGGGACTACGAGCAGTACTTC.